A selection of T cell receptor beta chains follows, all from one sample in a study of cytomegalovirus exposure and HLA in healthy donors. Assay: immunoSEQ multiplex PCR; the TCRdb copy retains only in-frame clones and omits some. Altogether under 200,000 clones are present, 80% to 90% being singletons, with the ten largest covering roughly 0.32%. The sample taken for sequencing was PBMCs. These TCRs come from a woman younger than 45 in good health and CMV-seronegative. The CDR3 runs from the conserved cysteine through the conserved F or W. A D gene is named only where the DNA matches it firmly. Clone size appears in some rows only: once, few, many, or a class for an expanded clone.

J: TRBJ1-2; V: TRBV5-1; D: .; size: .; CDR3: CASSLDTLDYGYTF; DNA: TGCGCCAGCAGCCTGGACACCCTGGACTATGGCTACACCTTC
J: TRBJ2-5; V: TRBV11-3; D: .; size: .; CDR3: CASSLGTGDSETQYF; DNA: TGTGCCAGCAGCTTAGGGACGGGAGATTCAGAGACCCAGTACTTC
J: TRBJ2-7; V: TRBV27; D: .; size: .; CDR3: CASSPRGTPGHEQYF; DNA: TGTGCCAGCAGCCCACGTGGGACACCTGGGCACGAGCAGTACTTC
J: TRBJ2-7; V: TRBV5-1; D: .; size: .; CDR3: CASSLAAEVLGEQYF; DNA: TGCGCCAGCAGCTTGGCGGCGGAGGTTCTCGGCGAGCAGTACTTC
J: TRBJ2-5; V: TRBV2; D: .; size: few; CDR3: CASRQSHGLETQYF; DNA: TGTGCCAGCAGACAGTCCCATGGCCTGGAGACCCAGTACTTC
J: TRBJ2-7; V: TRBV11-2; D: TRBD2; size: .; CDR3: CASSLPLAAEQYF; DNA: TGTGCCAGCAGCTTGCCACTAGCGGCCGAGCAGTACTTC
J: TRBJ2-5; V: TRBV14; D: TRBD2; size: .; CDR3: CASSQDREGETQYF; DNA: TGTGCCAGCAGCCAAGACAGGGAGGGAGAGACCCAGTACTTC
J: TRBJ2-3; V: TRBV5-1; D: TRBD1; size: .; CDR3: CASSWDSSTDTQYF; DNA: TGCGCCAGCAGCTGGGACAGCAGCACAGATACGCAGTATTTT
J: TRBJ2-7; V: TRBV5-6; D: TRBD2; size: .; CDR3: CASSSISGTSGIDYEQYF; DNA: TGTGCCAGCAGCTCCATTTCCGGGACTAGCGGGATTGATTACGAGCAGTACTTC
J: TRBJ2-6; V: TRBV18; D: TRBD2; size: .; CDR3: CASDMTSGGANVLTF; DNA: TGTGCCAGCGACATGACTAGCGGTGGGGCCAACGTCCTGACTTTC
J: TRBJ2-2; V: TRBV19; D: TRBD2; size: few; CDR3: CASTQRGEGAGELFF; DNA: TGTGCCAGTACACAGCGGGGGGAGGGGGCCGGGGAGCTGTTTTTT
J: TRBJ2-5; V: TRBV5-1; D: TRBD2; size: .; CDR3: CASSSLAGGLGETQYF; DNA: TGCGCCAGCAGCTCATTAGCGGGAGGCCTGGGGGAGACCCAGTACTTC
J: TRBJ1-1; V: TRBV7-8; D: .; size: .; CDR3: CASSLAAGGMNTEAFF; DNA: TGTGCCAGCAGCTTAGCAGCAGGAGGGATGAACACTGAAGCTTTCTTT
J: TRBJ1-6; V: TRBV2; D: .; size: .; CDR3: CASSARTAESSPLHF; DNA: TGTGCCAGCAGTGCCCGGACAGCGGAAAGTTCACCCCTCCACTTT
J: TRBJ1-2; V: TRBV21-1; D: .; size: .; CDR3: CASSKDRGRPIPNYGYTF; DNA: TGTGCCAGCAGCAAAGATCGGGGTAGGCCAATACCTAACTATGGCTACACCTTC
J: TRBJ1-1; V: TRBV2; D: .; size: .; CDR3: CASRGGTGNTEAFF; DNA: TGTGCCAGCAGGGGGGGGACGGGGAACACTGAAGCTTTCTTT
J: TRBJ2-2; V: TRBV5-1; D: TRBD2; size: .; CDR3: CASSSLAGGRDTGELFF; DNA: TGCGCCAGCAGCTCTTTAGCGGGGGGGCGAGACACCGGGGAGCTGTTTTTT
J: TRBJ2-7; V: TRBV10-3; D: TRBD1; size: .; CDR3: CAISVDRANYEQYF; DNA: TGTGCCATCAGTGTGGACAGGGCGAACTACGAGCAGTACTTC
J: TRBJ2-7; V: TRBV27; D: .; size: .; CDR3: CASSLTGSYEQYF; DNA: TGTGCCAGCAGTTTGACAGGCTCCTACGAGCAGTACTTC
J: TRBJ2-7; V: TRBV6-6; D: TRBD1; size: once; CDR3: CASSTTGSEYEQYF; DNA: TGTGCCAGCAGTACGACAGGGAGTGAGTACGAGCAGTACTTC
J: TRBJ2-7; V: TRBV6-6; D: TRBD1; size: .; CDR3: CASSSPGQGGYEQYF; DNA: TGTGCCAGCAGCTCTCCGGGACAGGGAGGGTACGAGCAGTACTTC
J: TRBJ2-1; V: TRBV5-6; D: TRBD1; size: .; CDR3: CASSPQGSGYNEQFF; DNA: TGTGCCAGCAGCCCACAGGGGTCCGGATACAATGAGCAGTTCTTC
J: TRBJ2-2; V: TRBV5-1; D: .; size: .; CDR3: CASSFSGNTGELFF; DNA: TGCGCCAGCAGCTTTTCCGGGAACACCGGGGAGCTGTTTTTT
J: TRBJ2-7; V: TRBV28; D: TRBD1; size: .; CDR3: CASSWGGTGAYEQYF; DNA: TGTGCCAGCAGTTGGGGCGGGACAGGGGCCTACGAGCAGTACTTC
J: TRBJ1-2; V: TRBV28; D: .; size: .; CDR3: CASSLERIAGYTF; DNA: TGTGCCAGCAGTTTGGAGAGGATAGCTGGCTACACCTTC
J: TRBJ2-7; V: TRBV5-1; D: TRBD1; size: .; CDR3: CASSLDGQGYEQYF; DNA: TGCGCCAGCAGCTTGGACGGACAGGGGTACGAGCAGTACTTC
J: TRBJ1-1; V: TRBV29-1; D: .; size: once; CDR3: CSVGIAGLATEAFF; DNA: TGCAGCGTTGGGATCGCAGGCTTAGCGACTGAAGCTTTCTTT
J: TRBJ2-7; V: TRBV28; D: .; size: .; CDR3: CASSQGVAYEQYF; DNA: TGTGCCAGCAGTCAAGGGGTTGCCTACGAGCAGTACTTC
J: TRBJ1-4; V: TRBV11-2; D: TRBD1; size: .; CDR3: CASSSQGRVEKLFF; DNA: TGTGCCAGCAGCTCACAGGGGCGGGTTGAAAAACTGTTTTTT
J: TRBJ2-2; V: TRBV7-3; D: .; size: .; CDR3: CASSLNGGMNTGELFF; DNA: TGTGCCAGCAGCTTAAACGGCGGGATGAACACCGGGGAGCTGTTTTTT
J: TRBJ2-2; V: TRBV6-1; D: TRBD1; size: .; CDR3: CASSGQGPGELFF; DNA: TGTGCCAGCAGTGGACAGGGTCCCGGGGAGCTGTTTTTT
J: TRBJ1-2; V: TRBV5-1; D: .; size: .; CDR3: CASSLDLPGNYGYTF; DNA: TGCGCCAGCAGCTTGGATCTCCCGGGAAACTATGGCTACACCTTC